A selection of T cell receptor beta chains follows, all from one sample in a study of preoperative IRX-2 immunotherapy in early breast cancer. TCRdb's copy holds only in-frame clones and misses some; the assay was immunoSEQ multiplex PCR. The sample contains about 5,600 clones, roughly 69% of which appear only once. Sequencing was performed on tumor tissue, taken before IRX-2 immunotherapy. The receptors were gathered from a human donor with breast cancer. CDR3s include the opening cysteine and the closing phenylalanine or tryptophan. A D gene is named only where the DNA matches it firmly. Clone size is given for some rows only: seen once, a few or many times, or a class if the clone is expanded.

clone_size d_call j_call v_call cdr3_aa cdr3_nt
NA TRBD2 TRBJ2-2 TRBV18 CASSPTSGSVNTGELFF TGTGCCAGCTCTCCGACTAGCGGGAGCGTTAACACCGGGGAGCTGTTTTTT
NA NA TRBJ2-1 TRBV12-5 CASLAGNPYNEQFF TGTGCCAGTCTGGCCGGGAACCCCTACAATGAGCAGTTCTTC
NA NA TRBJ2-7 TRBV6-8 CASSYSSGGSYEQYF TGTGCCAGCAGTTACTCGAGTGGGGGCTCCTACGAGCAGTACTTC
once NA TRBJ1-5 TRBV19 CASSYSSGPQHF TGTGCCAGTAGTTACTCTTCAGGGCCCCAGCATTTT
NA NA TRBJ2-3 TRBV6-7 CASSYPGSTDTQYF TGTGCCAGCAGTTACCCCGGTAGCACAGATACGCAGTATTTT
few NA TRBJ2-7 TRBV19 CASSFQPDSYEQYF TGTGCCAGTAGTTTCCAACCCGACTCCTACGAGCAGTACTTC
once TRBD1 TRBJ1-5 TRBV18 CASSPPAARGFEPQHF TGTGCCAGCTCACCACCGGCGGCCAGGGGGTTTGAGCCCCAGCATTTT
NA TRBD1 TRBJ2-7 TRBV6-8 CASSDYRVWDRGLYEQYF TGTGCCAGCAGTGACTATCGCGTTTGGGACAGGGGGCTGTACGAGCAGTACTTC
NA TRBD2 TRBJ2-1 TRBV5-1 CASSLDPSLAYYNEQFF TGCGCCAGCAGCTTGGATCCTTCACTAGCGTACTACAATGAGCAGTTCTTC
few NA TRBJ1-5 TRBV29-1 CSVKLGGEPQHF TGCAGCGTTAAGCTCGGGGGCGAGCCCCAGCATTTT
NA NA TRBJ2-5 TRBV30 CAWSGGLEETQYF TGTGCCTGGAGTGGCGGACTTGAAGAGACCCAGTACTTC
NA NA TRBJ2-6 TRBV6-8 CASSYSGSGANVLTF TGTGCCAGCAGTTACTCCGGTTCCGGGGCCAACGTCCTGACTTTC
medium-sized NA TRBJ1-4 TRBV6-1 CASSEAQGNEKLFF TGTGCCAGCAGTGAAGCCCAGGGCAATGAAAAACTGTTTTTT
NA NA TRBJ1-5 TRBV23-1 CASSQDRGYSNQPQHF TGCGCCAGCAGCCAAGATAGGGGCTATAGCAATCAGCCCCAGCATTTT
NA NA TRBJ1-2 TRBV14 CASSQQGNYGYTF TGTGCCAGCAGCCAGCAGGGGAACTATGGCTACACCTTC
NA TRBD2 TRBJ2-1 TRBV10-2 CASSDTPGTSGDNEQFF TGCGCCAGCAGTGATACCCCAGGGACTAGCGGAGACAATGAGCAGTTCTTC
NA NA TRBJ2-1 TRBV7-7 CASRPRLGKGTNEQFF TGTGCCAGCCGCCCACGGTTGGGTAAAGGCACGAATGAGCAGTTCTTC
NA NA TRBJ1-2 TRBV6-8 CASSYGLGGYTF TGTGCCAGCAGTTACGGGCTTGGTGGCTACACCTTC
NA NA TRBJ1-1 TRBV28 CASSLLMGDTEAFF TGTGCCAGCAGTTTATTAATGGGGGACACTGAAGCTTTCTTT
few TRBD1 TRBJ2-7 TRBV11-3 CASSLGGTGMISYEQYF TGTGCCAGCAGCTTAGGGGGGACAGGGATGATTTCCTACGAGCAGTACTTC
few NA TRBJ2-7 TRBV29-1 CSVVRDNYEQYF TGCAGCGTTGTAAGGGACAACTACGAGCAGTACTTC
NA NA TRBJ1-5 TRBV18 CASSRATENQPQHF TGTGCCAGCTCAAGGGCTACCGAAAATCAGCCCCAGCATTTT
NA TRBD1 TRBJ1-1 TRBV18 CASRQGENTEAFF TGTGCCAGCCGACAGGGAGAGAACACTGAAGCTTTCTTT
NA NA TRBJ2-3 TRBV19 CASSIGAHAPPRDTQYF TGTGCCAGTAGTATAGGGGCCCACGCCCCACCAAGAGATACGCAGTATTTT
NA TRBD1 TRBJ1-1 TRBV19 CASSPQGGGAGTEAFF TGTGCCAGTAGTCCCCAGGGGGGAGGGGCTGGCACTGAAGCTTTCTTT
few NA TRBJ1-4 TRBV11-3 CASSLVSTNEKLFF TGTGCCAGCAGCTTAGTTTCAACTAATGAAAAACTGTTTTTT
NA NA TRBJ2-5 TRBV10-2 CASSLTGEGGHQYF TGCGCCAGCAGTCTGACAGGGGAGGGTGGACACCAGTACTTC
NA TRBD2 TRBJ2-7 TRBV6-8 CASSSFSGRRNEQYF TGTGCCAGCAGTTCCTTTAGCGGGAGAAGGAACGAGCAGTACTTC
NA NA TRBJ2-3 TRBV6-8 CAIRSLERGTDTQYF TGTGCCATCAGATCCCTAGAACGGGGCACAGATACGCAGTATTTT
few NA TRBJ2-1 TRBV10-3 CAISESLEGSYNEQFF TGTGCCATCAGTGAGTCCTTAGAAGGTTCCTACAATGAGCAGTTCTTC
NA NA TRBJ1-2 TRBV6-8 CASSYSIVTLGGYTF TGTGCCAGCAGTTACAGTATCGTGACACTGGGAGGCTACACCTTC
NA NA TRBJ1-3 TRBV6-8 CASSLQDLRSGNTIYF TGTGCCAGCAGTCTGCAGGACCTCCGCTCTGGAAACACCATATATTTT
NA TRBD1 TRBJ2-2 TRBV18 CASSPRGQGANTGELFF TGTGCCAGCTCACCACGCGGACAGGGGGCGAACACCGGGGAGCTGTTTTTT
NA NA TRBJ2-3 TRBV25-1 CASRMTSTDTQYF TGTGCCAGCAGAATGACTAGCACAGATACGCAGTATTTT
NA TRBD2 TRBJ2-1 TRBV10-2 CASRELAGNSYNEQFF TGCGCCAGCAGGGAACTAGCGGGAAACTCCTACAATGAGCAGTTCTTC
NA NA TRBJ2-1 TRBV6-8 CASRPGSGDNYNEQFF TGTGCCAGCAGACCAGGGAGCGGTGATAATTACAATGAGCAGTTCTTC
NA NA TRBJ2-2 TRBV5-1 CASSLGPGAAGELFF TGCGCCAGCAGCTTGGGTCCGGGGGCGGCCGGGGAGCTGTTTTTT
few TRBD2 TRBJ2-1 TRBV6-8 CASRSTSGPSYNEQFF TGTGCCAGCAGATCGACTAGCGGTCCTTCCTACAATGAGCAGTTCTTC
NA TRBD2 TRBJ2-1 TRBV7-7 CASARGEFYNEQFF TGTGCCAGCGCGCGGGGGGAATTCTACAATGAGCAGTTCTTC
NA NA TRBJ1-2 TRBV28 CASSDTQGGLYGYTF TGTGCCAGCAGTGATACACAGGGTGGCCTATATGGCTACACCTTC
few NA TRBJ2-2 TRBV6-1 CASSEGLAMVTGELFF TGTGCCAGCAGTGAAGGCCTAGCAATGGTAACCGGGGAGCTGTTTTTT
NA NA TRBJ1-3 TRBV28 CASSDRRQGNTIYF TGTGCCAGCAGTGACAGGCGCCAGGGAAACACCATATATTTT
NA TRBD1 TRBJ1-2 TRBV6-8 CASTRDRSYGYTF TGTGCCAGCACGAGGGACAGGTCGTATGGCTACACCTTC
NA NA TRBJ2-1 TRBV19 CASSLRNEQFF TGTGCCAGTAGTCTCCGGAATGAGCAGTTCTTC
NA NA TRBJ2-1 TRBV28 CASSLAELYNEQFF TGTGCCAGCAGTTTAGCGGAACTCTACAATGAGCAGTTCTTC
few TRBD1 TRBJ1-2 TRBV19 CANPDREDCGYTF TGTGCCAATCCGGACAGGGAAGATTGTGGCTACACCTTC
NA NA TRBJ1-2 TRBV1 CASSQDRTGAYGYTF TGCGCCAGCAGCCAAGATAGAACAGGAGCCTATGGCTACACCTTC
NA NA TRBJ2-7 TRBV18 CASSPNSGSTYEQYF TGTGCCAGCTCACCGAACTCCGGGTCCACCTACGAGCAGTACTTC
NA NA TRBJ2-1 TRBV15 CATSRDLTGWNEQFF TGTGCCACCAGCAGAGATCTTACAGGGTGGAATGAGCAGTTCTTC
few NA TRBJ1-2 TRBV18 CASSPHPDSPYGYTF TGTGCCAGCTCGCCTCACCCCGACAGCCCCTATGGCTACACCTTC